A selection of T cell receptor beta chains follows, all from one sample in a study of T cell changes during pregnancy in multiple sclerosis. Sequencing used immunoSEQ multiplex PCR; TCRdb keeps in-frame clones, though not all of them. This table has 40,000 to 55,000 clones, approximately 94% appearing once. The sample consisted of CD8+ T cells from peripheral blood mononuclear cells, taken in the first trimester of pregnancy. These receptors were obtained from a female donor with multiple sclerosis, enrolled in a pregnancy study. Both conserved end residues are part of each CDR3. The size entry is marked missing in some rows and otherwise reads once, few, many or a size class.

v_gene,abundance,j_gene,CDR3aa
TRBV28,.,TRBJ2-2,CASIVNRGTSVTGELFF
TRBV6-5,.,TRBJ2-2,CATQQGNTGELFF
TRBV27,.,TRBJ2-1,CASSPLKGQGIWNEQFF
TRBV5-1,.,TRBJ2-7,CASSSGQDYEQYF
TRBV2,.,TRBJ1-1,CASSHVLTGNTEAFF
TRBV7-9,.,TRBJ1-1,CASSLATGENTEAFF
TRBV2,few,TRBJ1-6,CASRPGTGNNSPLHF
TRBV7-9,.,TRBJ2-1,CASSSGRRGYNEQFF
TRBV7-8,.,TRBJ1-1,CASSLVRTGLGTEAFF
TRBV9,once,TRBJ1-1,CASSLTGDTEAFF
TRBV11-2,.,TRBJ2-1,CASTGAGTGSLGEQFF
TRBV7-6,.,TRBJ1-2,CASSLEGGNYGYTF
TRBV2,.,TRBJ2-7,CASSEAASYEQYF
TRBV27,once,TRBJ1-3,CATISGNTIYF
TRBV7-9,.,TRBJ1-1,CASRATEAMNTEAFF
TRBV11-2,.,TRBJ2-2,CASEPGQGPTGELFF
TRBV6-5,.,TRBJ1-5,CASSSDRGGNQPQHF